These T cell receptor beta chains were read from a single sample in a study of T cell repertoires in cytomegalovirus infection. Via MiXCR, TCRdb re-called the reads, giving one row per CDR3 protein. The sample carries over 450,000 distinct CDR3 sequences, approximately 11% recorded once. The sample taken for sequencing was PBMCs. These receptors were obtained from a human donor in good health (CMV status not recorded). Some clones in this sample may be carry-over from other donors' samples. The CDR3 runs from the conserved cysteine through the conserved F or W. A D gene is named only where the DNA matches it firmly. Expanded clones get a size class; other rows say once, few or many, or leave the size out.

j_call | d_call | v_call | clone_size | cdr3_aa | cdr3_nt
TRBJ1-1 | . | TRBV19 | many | CASIRSGLNTEAFF | TGTGCCAGTATCCGATCAGGGCTGAACACTGAAGCTTTCTTT
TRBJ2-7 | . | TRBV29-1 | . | CSVEVSGSSYEQYF | TGCAGCGTTGAAGTTTCAGGGAGCTCCTACGAGCAGTACTTC
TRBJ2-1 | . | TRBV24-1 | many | CATSASGAGNEQFF | TGTGCCACCAGTGCCTCGGGCGCCGGGAATGAGCAGTTCTTC
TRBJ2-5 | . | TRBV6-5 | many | CASRRGPQGETQYF | TGTGCCAGCAGACGGGGGCCCCAGGGAGAGACCCAGTACTTC
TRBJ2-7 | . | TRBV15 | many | CATSREIGRYEQYF | TGTGCCACCAGCAGAGAAATCGGGCGGTACGAGCAGTACTTC
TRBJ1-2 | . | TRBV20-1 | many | CSADGQEGRPRMGGYTF | TGCAGTGCCGATGGTCAGGAGGGGAGACCTCGTATGGGAGGCTACACCTTC
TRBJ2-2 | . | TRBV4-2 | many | CASSLLDIRFTGELFF | TGTGCCAGCAGCCTACTGGACATCAGGTTCACCGGGGAGCTGTTTTTT
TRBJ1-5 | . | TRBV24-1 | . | CATSDLGDQPQHF | TGTGCCACCAGTGATTTGGGGGATCAGCCCCAGCATTTT
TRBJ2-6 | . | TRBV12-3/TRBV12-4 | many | CASSFRAPGANVLTF | TGTGCCAGCAGTTTCAGAGCCCCGGGTGCCAACGTCCTGACTTTC
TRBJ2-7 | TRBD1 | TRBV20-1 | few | CSAEDREAEQYF | TGCAGTGCCGAGGACAGGGAGGCCGAGCAGTACTTC
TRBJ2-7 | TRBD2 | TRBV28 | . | CASSLGSGSTYEQYF | TGTGCCAGCAGTTTGGGTAGCGGGAGTACCTACGAGCAGTACTTC
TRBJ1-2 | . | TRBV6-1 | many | CASSRQGHGYTF | TGTGCCAGCAGCCGGCAGGGGCATGGCTACACCTTC
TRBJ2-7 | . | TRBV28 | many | CASSFGSYYEQYF | TGTGCCAGCAGTTTCGGTTCCTACTACGAGCAGTACTTC
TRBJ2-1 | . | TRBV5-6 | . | CASSLEGGRLNEQFF | TGTGCCAGCAGCTTGGAGGGGGGGCGGTTAAATGAGCAGTTCTTC
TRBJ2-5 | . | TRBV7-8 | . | CASSLWQAYQETQYF | TGTGCCAGCAGCTTATGGCAGGCATACCAAGAGACCCAGTACTTC
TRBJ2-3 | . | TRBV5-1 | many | CASSFRDRTDTQYF | TGCGCCAGCAGCTTCAGGGATAGAACAGATACGCAGTATTTT
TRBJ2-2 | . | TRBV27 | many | CASSPLAEPANTGELFF | TGTGCCAGCAGTCCGTTAGCGGAGCCGGCGAACACCGGGGAGCTGTTTTTT
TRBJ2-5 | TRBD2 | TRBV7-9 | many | CASSLGALAGGRETQYF | TGTGCCAGCAGCTTAGGGGCCCTAGCGGGAGGACGAGAGACCCAGTACTTC
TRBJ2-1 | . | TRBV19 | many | CASAFSGVRYNEQFF | TGTGCCAGTGCCTTTTCCGGGGTACGGTACAATGAGCAGTTCTTC
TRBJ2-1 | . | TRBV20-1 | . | CSARQPVGEQFF | TGCAGTGCTAGACAGCCCGTCGGTGAGCAGTTCTTC
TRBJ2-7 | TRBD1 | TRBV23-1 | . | CASSQSNTPDRGDYEQYF | TGCGCCAGCAGTCAATCGAATACCCCGGACAGGGGGGACTACGAGCAGTACTTC
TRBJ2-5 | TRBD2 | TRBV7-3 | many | CASSFSGGAGETQYF | TGTGCCAGCAGCTTTAGCGGGGGGGCCGGGGAGACCCAGTACTTC
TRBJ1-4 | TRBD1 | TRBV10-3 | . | CAISGRQGENEKLFF | TGTGCCATCAGTGGAAGACAGGGGGAGAATGAAAAACTGTTTTTT
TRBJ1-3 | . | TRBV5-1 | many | CASSQGNSGNTIYF | TGCGCCAGCAGTCAGGGTAACTCTGGAAACACCATATATTTT
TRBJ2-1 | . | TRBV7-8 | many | CASSLRRQGHNEQFF | TGTGCCAGCAGCCTTCGAAGGCAGGGACACAATGAGCAGTTCTTC
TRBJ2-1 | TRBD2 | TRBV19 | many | CASSITLRSGGYNEQFF | TGTGCCAGTAGTATAACTTTGCGGAGCGGGGGGTACAATGAGCAGTTCTTC
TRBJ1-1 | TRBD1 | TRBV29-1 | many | CSAESVGGQGTEAFF | TGCAGCGCTGAATCGGTAGGAGGACAGGGGACTGAAGCTTTCTTT
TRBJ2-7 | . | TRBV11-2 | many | CASRLTYEQYF | TGTGCCAGCAGGTTGACCTACGAGCAGTACTTC
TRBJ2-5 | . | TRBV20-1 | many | CSASEWETQYF | TGCAGTGCTAGCGAATGGGAGACCCAGTACTTC
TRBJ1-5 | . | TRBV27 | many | CASSFKGPAYSNQPQHF | TGTGCCAGCAGTTTTAAAGGTCCCGCTTATAGCAATCAGCCCCAGCATTTT
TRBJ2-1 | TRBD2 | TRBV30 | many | CAWSVQAGASGYNEQFF | TGTGCCTGGAGTGTACAAGCGGGGGCTAGCGGGTACAATGAGCAGTTCTTC
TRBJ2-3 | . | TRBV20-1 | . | CSARDWGIAANTDMQYF | TGCAGTGCTAGAGATTGGGGAATAGCGGCAAACACAGATATGCAGTATTTT
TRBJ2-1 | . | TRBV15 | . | CATSSGEGALNEQFF | TGTGCCACCAGCAGTGGGGAGGGGGCATTGAATGAGCAGTTCTTC
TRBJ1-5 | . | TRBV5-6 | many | CASSTGRSNQPQHF | TGTGCCAGCAGCACCGGACGGAGCAATCAGCCCCAGCATTTT
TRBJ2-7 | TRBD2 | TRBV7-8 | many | CASKLAGAYEQYF | TGTGCCAGCAAGCTAGCGGGAGCTTACGAGCAGTACTTC
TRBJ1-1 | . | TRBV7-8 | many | CASSLEGGVTEAFF | TGTGCCAGCAGCTTAGAGGGAGGGGTCACTGAAGCTTTCTTT
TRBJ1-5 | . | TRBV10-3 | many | CATLQADSNQPQHF | TGTGCCACCCTTCAGGCCGATAGCAATCAGCCCCAGCATTTT
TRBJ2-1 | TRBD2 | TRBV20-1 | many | CSAPGTSRDEQFF | TGCAGTGCCCCAGGGACTAGCAGAGATGAGCAGTTCTTC
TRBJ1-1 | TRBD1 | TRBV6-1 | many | CASSSRPSDRGQAFF | TGTGCCAGCAGTTCGAGACCGTCGGACAGGGGGCAAGCTTTCTTT
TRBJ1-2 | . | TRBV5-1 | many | CASSLSGASYGYTF | TGCGCCAGCAGCCTCTCAGGGGCCAGCTATGGCTACACCTTC
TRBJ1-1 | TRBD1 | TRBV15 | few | CATSSPQTGLGTEAFF | TGTGCCACCAGCAGCCCTCAGACAGGGCTGGGCACTGAAGCTTTCTTT
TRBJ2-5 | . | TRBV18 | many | CASSPLTGTGETQYF | TGTGCCAGCTCACCGCTTACAGGGACCGGAGAGACCCAGTACTTC
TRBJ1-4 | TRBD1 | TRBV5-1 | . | CASSSMTGGLEKLFF | TGCGCCAGCAGCTCCATGACAGGGGGCCTTGAAAAACTGTTTTTT
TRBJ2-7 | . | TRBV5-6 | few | CASSVEGEQYF | TGTGCCAGCAGTGTGGAAGGGGAGCAGTACTTC
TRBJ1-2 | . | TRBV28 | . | CASSLMGQHGYTF | TGTGCCAGCAGTTTAATGGGGCAGCATGGCTACACCTTC
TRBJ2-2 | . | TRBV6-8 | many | CASSYPQVRGTGELFF | TGTGCCAGCAGTTACCCACAAGTAAGAGGGACCGGGGAGCTGTTTTTT
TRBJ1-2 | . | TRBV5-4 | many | CASSQTRLGYGYTF | TGTGCCAGCAGCCAAACCAGGCTTGGCTATGGCTACACCTTC
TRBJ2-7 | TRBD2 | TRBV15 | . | CATSREAGAYEQYF | TGTGCCACCAGCAGAGAAGCGGGGGCCTACGAGCAGTACTTC
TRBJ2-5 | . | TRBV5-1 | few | CASSVAGDQETQYF | TGCGCCAGCAGCGTCGCCGGTGATCAAGAGACCCAGTACTTC
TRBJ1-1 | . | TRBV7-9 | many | CASSLAVNEAFF | TGTGCCAGCAGCTTAGCGGTGAATGAAGCTTTCTTT
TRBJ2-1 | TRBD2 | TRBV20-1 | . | CSARGVQREGNEQFF | TGCAGTGCTAGGGGAGTTCAGCGGGAGGGGAATGAGCAGTTCTTC
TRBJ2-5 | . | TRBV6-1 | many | CASGEGAPIGTQYF | TGTGCCAGCGGGGAGGGGGCGCCTATAGGGACCCAGTACTTC
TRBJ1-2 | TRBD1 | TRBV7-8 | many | CASSSPGQGYGYTF | TGTGCCAGCAGTTCCCCGGGACAGGGATACGGCTACACCTTC
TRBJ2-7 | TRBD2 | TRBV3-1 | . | CASSPLAGGSEQYF | TGTGCCAGCAGCCCACTAGCGGGGGGATCCGAGCAGTACTTC